This TCR beta chain was captured by sequencing in a study of blood T cell repertoires in COVID-19. About the research overall: Spain, Italy and the United States supplied samples that represented acute and convalescent COVID-19. Sample material is recorded as cDNA or gDNA derived from T cells, B-cell-depleted T cells, or PBMCs.

J gave up 3 bases and V 4 bases, and 9 bases lay outside the gene matches. Germline CDR1 and CDR2: MNHEY and SMNVEV (reference sequence). There are 15 residues in the CDR3. Enrollees, about 18 to 95 years old, lived in roughly 24 US areas. This table comes from immunoSEQ multiplex PCR, and its TCRdb copy is limited to in-frame clones, with some not included. Altogether approximately 450,000 clones are present, about 85% being singletons, with the ten largest covering about 2%. Sequenced material: PBMCs or T cells enriched from blood (not recorded which). The receptor's source is a woman aged 18-29 years with acute COVID-19. This chain joins TRBV27 and TRBJ2-7; 7 bases agree with TRBD1. The CDR3 reads CASSSQGDRLYEQYF. CDR3 coding DNA: TGTGCCAGCAGTTCCCAAGGGGACAGACTCTACGAGCAGTACTTC.